Sequencing of this TCR beta chain was carried out in a study of blood T cells in healthy people across ages. Across the whole study: Template switching picked up about one barcoded beta molecule for each two T cells. Whole-study findings and limits: The CMV status of each donor remained undetermined, and this could have confounded shifts in expanded clonotypes.

Through a sample-barcoded 5' primer and a J-beta primer mix, a second PCR was run for roughly 7 to 12 cycles. Every cDNA molecule bore a tag from a template-switch adaptor containing 12 random nucleotides. Each sample yielded at least 3 million CDR3-containing paired-end reads. TCRdb re-analysed the 5' RACE reads in MiXCR, keeping a single row per CDR3 protein. Here the sample spans about 1 million distinct CDR3 sequences, under 55% being singletons. This CDR3 contains 14 residues. Germline CDR1 reads MNHEY; CDR2 reads SVGAGI. Trimming took off 7 bases at V and 0 bases at J, with 13 bases between the two ends. About this clonotype itself: What it recognizes is unknown.

The V gene is TRBV6-5, the J gene TRBJ2-7; TRBD1 might be the D (5 bases). This TCR was sampled from a woman aged 60-75 years in good health. The sample was blood. The CDR3 nucleotides read TGTGCCAGCACTAACAGGCTGAGCTCCTACGAGCAGTACTTC. This sequence encodes CASTNRLSSYEQYF.